These T cell receptor beta chains were read from a single sample in a study of CD8 T cells in Susac syndrome. TCRdb itself ran the immunoSEQ multiplex PCR reads through MiXCR, one entry per CDR3 protein. The data show a few hundred thousand distinct CDR3 sequences, approximately 84% seen once. The sample was CD8+ T cells from PBMCs. These receptors originate from a human donor with multiple sclerosis. Both conserved end residues are part of each CDR3. A D gene is named only where the DNA matches it firmly. The listing skips clone size in some rows; elsewhere it reads once, few, many or a size class.

TRBV3-1	TRBJ1-2	.	TRBD1	TGTGCCAGCAGCCTGGGTAGCCAGGGGGCTGGCTACACCTTC	CASSLGSQGAGYTF
TRBV2	TRBJ2-7	.	TRBD2	TGTGCCAGCAGTGAATACCCTGGCGGGGGAAGCTCCTACGAGCAGTACTTC	CASSEYPGGGSSYEQYF
TRBV5-4	TRBJ1-5	.	TRBD1	TGTGCCAGCAGCCGAGGGACAGGGGGCAATCAGCCCCAGCATTTT	CASSRGTGGNQPQHF
TRBV29-1	TRBJ2-5	.	TRBD2	TGCAGCGTCGCCCGACTAGCAGGAGAAGAGACCCAGTACTTC	CSVARLAGEETQYF
TRBV28	TRBJ1-3	.	.	TGTGCCAGCAGTTTCGGCCCCGGGACCTCCGCTGGAAACACCATATATTTT	CASSFGPGTSAGNTIYF
TRBV28	TRBJ2-5	.	.	TGTGCCAGCACGGGGACAGACCCGGAGGGGCTAGCGCGCACCCAGTACTTC	CASTGTDPEGLARTQYF
TRBV28	TRBJ2-7	few	.	TGTGCCAGCAGTTGGCGTTGGGAGCAGTACTTC	CASSWRWEQYF
TRBV19	TRBJ2-3	once	TRBD1	TGTGCCAGTAACAGGGGTAGCACAGATACGCAGTATTTT	CASNRGSTDTQYF
TRBV28	TRBJ2-7	.	.	TGTGCCAGCAGACTCAACCCGGGGGCCTACGAGCAGTACTTC	CASRLNPGAYEQYF
TRBV19	TRBJ1-5	.	.	TGTGCCAGTAGTACACACCCCAGGGGCGGACAGCCCCAGCATTTT	CASSTHPRGGQPQHF
TRBV2	TRBJ1-1	once	.	TGTGCCAGCTGGGAGCTGGGTCGCTACAACACTGAAGCTTTCTTT	CASWELGRYNTEAFF
TRBV3-1	TRBJ2-7	few	.	TGTGCCAGCAGCCAAACCGAGCAGTACTTC	CASSQTEQYF
TRBV19	TRBJ2-1	.	.	TGTGCCAGTCGGAGTCGCGACTGGCACAGACACAATGAGCAGTTCTTC	CASRSRDWHRHNEQFF
TRBV5-1	TRBJ2-1	.	.	TGCGCCAGCAGCGTAAGTGTGCCAGGGAACAATGAGCAGTTCTTC	CASSVSVPGNNEQFF
TRBV5-1	TRBJ1-2	.	.	TGCGCCAGCAGCTTATCCGGGACAAGGGGTGGCTATGGCTACACCTTC	CASSLSGTRGGYGYTF
TRBV20-1	TRBJ2-7	.	.	TGCAGTGCTAGAGATTATCGAGCAGCCACCTACGAGCAGTACTTC	CSARDYRAATYEQYF
TRBV7-9	TRBJ2-1	.	TRBD2	TGTGCCAGCAGCTCCCCCCAGGGACTAGCGGGAGTGGACGAGCAGTTCTTC	CASSSPQGLAGVDEQFF
TRBV27	TRBJ1-1	.	.	TGTGCCAGCAGTCCCTATCGGGGGGGTGATGAAGCTTTCTTT	CASSPYRGGDEAFF
TRBV5-6	TRBJ2-1	.	.	TGTGCCAGCGGGTGGCCTAGCTCCGAAAATGAGCAGTTCTTC	CASGWPSSENEQFF
TRBV12-2	TRBJ2-5	.	.	TGTGCAAGTCGCCCGAGGGGGGACTACCTGCAAGAGACCCAGTACTTC	CASRPRGDYLQETQYF
TRBV27	TRBJ1-1	.	.	TGTGCCAGCAGCACACGCAGGGAGGGCACTGAAGCTTTCTTT	CASSTRREGTEAFF
TRBV28	TRBJ2-1	.	TRBD1	TGTGCCAGCAGTTTACGACAGGGGAATGAGCAGTTCTTC	CASSLRQGNEQFF
TRBV27	TRBJ1-1	.	.	TGTGCCAGCAGTTCATTGGCCTCGGAGACTAACACTGAAGCTTTCTTT	CASSSLASETNTEAFF
TRBV27	TRBJ2-3	.	TRBD2	TGTGCCAGCAGCAAACCGGGACTAGCGGGAGGCACAGATACGCAGTATTTT	CASSKPGLAGGTDTQYF
TRBV11-2	TRBJ1-2	.	TRBD1	TGTGCCAGCAGCCCCAGGGGGGCATACTATGGCTACACCTTC	CASSPRGAYYGYTF
TRBV7-8	TRBJ2-1	.	TRBD1	TGTGCCAGCACCGGGCTGAAGACAGGGCTCGGGAATGAGCAGTTCTTC	CASTGLKTGLGNEQFF
TRBV7-2	TRBJ1-1	once	.	TGTGCCAGCAGCAGACCATACAACACTGAAGCTTTCTTT	CASSRPYNTEAFF
TRBV20-1	TRBJ2-7	.	TRBD2	TGCAGTGCTAGAACCCCGGGTAGCGGGAGGGCCGAGCTTAGCCCCTACGAGCAGTACTTC	CSARTPGSGRAELSPYEQYF
TRBV2	TRBJ2-3	.	.	TGTGCCAGCAGGCAAGTAGTATCTGCGGCAGATACGCAGTATTTT	CASRQVVSAADTQYF
TRBV27	TRBJ2-7	once	.	TGTGCCAGCAGTTCCTCCTTTTCGGACACCCATTCCTACGAGCAGTACTTC	CASSSSFSDTHSYEQYF
TRBV7-9	TRBJ2-7	.	.	TGTGCCAGCAGCCCCTCCGGGGGATCCTACGAGCAGTACTTC	CASSPSGGSYEQYF
TRBV13	TRBJ2-1	.	TRBD2	TGTGCCAGCAGCGAAGGCGGGACGGGAGGACTGGAGCAGTTCTTC	CASSEGGTGGLEQFF
TRBV7-6	TRBJ2-7	.	TRBD2	TGTGCCAGCAGCCTGGAAGCGAGCGGGGTCTACGAGCAGTACTTC	CASSLEASGVYEQYF
TRBV12-3/TRBV12-4	TRBJ2-7	once	TRBD2	TGTGCCAGCAACCTAGCGGGAGCAGGATACGAGCAGTACTTC	CASNLAGAGYEQYF
TRBV28	TRBJ1-5	once	TRBD1	TGTGCCAGCAGACGTACAGGGGGCGGAGGGCAGCCCCAGCATTTT	CASRRTGGGGQPQHF
TRBV10-3	TRBJ2-2	.	TRBD2	TGTGCCATCAGAGTCCACAGACTAGCGGGATCCACGAACACCGGGGAGCTGTTTTTT	CAIRVHRLAGSTNTGELFF
TRBV11-2	TRBJ1-3	.	.	TGTGCCAGCAGCCCCCGACCCGGCGTTCAGGGAATCTTAATCGGAAACACCATATATTTT	CASSPRPGVQGILIGNTIYF
TRBV28	TRBJ2-7	few	.	TGTGCCAGCAGTTTCGTTCCTTGGGACAACTCCTACGAGCAGTACTTC	CASSFVPWDNSYEQYF
TRBV29-1	TRBJ2-7	.	.	TGCAGCGCGCCGGACGGGAACGAGCAGTACTTC	CSAPDGNEQYF
TRBV21-1	TRBJ1-5	.	.	TGTGCCAGCAGTACATATCAGCCCCAGCATTTT	CASSTYQPQHF
TRBV20-1	TRBJ2-4	.	.	TGCAGTGCTAGAGACGACGTACAGGGTATCATTGGAAACATTCAGTACTTC	CSARDDVQGIIGNIQYF
TRBV7-3	TRBJ2-1	.	TRBD2	TGTGCCAGCAGCTTAAGACTAGCGGGAGCAATCAATGAGCAGTTCTTC	CASSLRLAGAINEQFF
TRBV6-1	TRBJ2-1	.	TRBD2	TGTGCCAGCAGGGTAGGTAGCGGGAGACCTATCAATGAGCAGTTCTTC	CASRVGSGRPINEQFF
TRBV7-9	TRBJ2-2	.	.	TGTGCCAGCAGCAAAGGGGGCGGGGAGCTGTTTTTT	CASSKGGGELFF
TRBV30	TRBJ1-5	.	.	TGTGCCTGGAGAGGGCAGGGGATCACTCAGCCCCAGCATTTT	CAWRGQGITQPQHF
TRBV27	TRBJ1-2	once	TRBD1	TGTGCCAGCAGTTATGGACAGGCCGGGGGCTACACCTTC	CASSYGQAGGYTF
TRBV2	TRBJ2-7	.	.	TGTGCCAGCAGTGTGGGGCCGCTTGAATACGAGCAGTACTTC	CASSVGPLEYEQYF
TRBV21-1	TRBJ1-2	few	.	TGTGCCAGCAGCAAAGCGGAGGCAAGTCTCTATGGCTACACCTTC	CASSKAEASLYGYTF
TRBV5-1	TRBJ2-3	once	TRBD2	TGCGCCAGCAGCACCCCTTCTAGCGGGATCACAGATACGCAGTATTTT	CASSTPSSGITDTQYF
TRBV29-1	TRBJ2-2	.	TRBD2	TGCAGCGTTGGGTCCAGTAAGGGGACTAGCGTTACCGGGGAGCTGTTTTTT	CSVGSSKGTSVTGELFF
TRBV20-1	TRBJ2-7	once	.	TGCAGTGCTAGAGCGAAGGACAGCGTTTACGAGCAGTACTTC	CSARAKDSVYEQYF
TRBV27	TRBJ2-5	.	.	TGTGCCAGCAGTAACCACCGGGGAATCGAGACCCAGTACTTC	CASSNHRGIETQYF
TRBV28	TRBJ2-3	few	.	TGTGCCAGCAGTTTGGTGGAAGCAGATACGCAGTATTTT	CASSLVEADTQYF
TRBV4-1	TRBJ2-7	.	TRBD2	TGCGCCAGCAGCCAAGATCACCTGACTAGCGTTTCCTACGAGCAGTACTTC	CASSQDHLTSVSYEQYF